Listed below are T cell receptor beta chains from one sample, sequenced in a study of identical twins. Each CDR3 protein gets one entry after TCRdb re-called the 5' RACE reads with MiXCR. The sample has 500,000 to 600,000 distinct CDR3 sequences; roughly 21% are singletons. These data also formed part of another study, on T cells expressing NK-cell markers.

Sample: CD4+ T cells sorted from blood. These receptor sequences come from a woman aged 18 to 35 in good health. CDR3s include the opening cysteine and the closing phenylalanine or tryptophan. D genes are given only for firm matches. Size is stated for part of the rows, as once, few or many counts, or as a class when the clone is expanded.

J: TRBJ2-1
length: 12
V: TRBV20-1
D: TRBD2
size: few
CDR3: CSARSGVGEQFF
DNA: TGCAGTGCTAGAAGCGGGGTGGGTGAGCAGTTCTTC

J: TRBJ2-7
length: 14
V: TRBV6-5
D: TRBD2
size: few
CDR3: CASTLAGPTYEQYF
DNA: TGTGCCAGCACTTTAGCGGGACCCACCTACGAGCAGTACTTC

J: TRBJ1-1
length: 13
V: TRBV12-3/TRBV12-4
D: NA
size: few
CDR3: CASSFKGTVEAFF
DNA: TGTGCCAGCAGTTTTAAGGGGACGGTAGAAGCTTTCTTT

J: TRBJ2-3
length: 14
V: TRBV3-1
D: TRBD2
size: NA
CDR3: CASSHREGTDTQYF
DNA: TGTGCCAGCAGCCACCGGGAGGGGACAGATACGCAGTATTTT

J: TRBJ2-5
length: 16
V: TRBV3-1
D: NA
size: few
CDR3: CASSRPRDTVKETQYF
DNA: TGTGCCAGCAGCCGACCCCGGGACACGGTTAAGGAGACCCAGTACTTC

J: TRBJ2-5
length: 12
V: TRBV6-1
D: NA
size: NA
CDR3: CASTGLRETQYF
DNA: TGTGCCAGCACCGGGCTCCGAGAGACCCAGTACTTC

J: TRBJ2-7
length: 15
V: TRBV7-9
D: TRBD2
size: NA
CDR3: CASSPTQDLGGEQYF
DNA: TGTGCCAGCAGCCCAACACAGGACCTGGGGGGGGAGCAGTACTTC

J: TRBJ1-2
length: 14
V: TRBV5-6
D: NA
size: many
CDR3: CASSLAGSNYGYTF
DNA: TGTGCCAGCAGCTTGGCTGGCTCAAACTATGGCTACACCTTC

J: TRBJ2-3
length: 15
V: TRBV5-1
D: NA
size: NA
CDR3: CASSFFGKVEDTQYF
DNA: TGCGCCAGCAGCTTCTTCGGGAAAGTTGAAGATACGCAGTATTTT

J: TRBJ2-1
length: 15
V: TRBV20-1
D: TRBD2
size: NA
CDR3: CSASGWDYAYNEQFF
DNA: TGCAGTGCTAGTGGATGGGACTACGCGTACAATGAGCAGTTCTTC

J: TRBJ2-7
length: 15
V: TRBV20-1
D: TRBD2
size: few
CDR3: CSASQTSGRGDEQYF
DNA: TGCAGTGCGTCACAGACTAGCGGGAGAGGGGACGAGCAGTACTTC

J: TRBJ2-2
length: 12
V: TRBV12-3/TRBV12-4
D: NA
size: NA
CDR3: CALSRGGGELFF
DNA: TGTGCCCTATCTCGGGGTGGGGGGGAGCTGTTTTTT

J: TRBJ2-7
length: 15
V: TRBV9
D: NA
size: NA
CDR3: CASSVAGGGSYEQYF
DNA: TGTGCCAGCAGCGTAGCTGGCGGCGGAAGCTACGAGCAGTACTTC

J: TRBJ2-1
length: 15
V: TRBV5-1
D: TRBD2
size: NA
CDR3: CASSFGTSGNNEQFF
DNA: TGCGCCAGCAGCTTCGGGACTAGCGGGAACAATGAGCAGTTCTTC

J: TRBJ2-3
length: 14
V: TRBV20-1
D: TRBD1
size: many
CDR3: CSAPRQGGTDTQYF
DNA: TGCAGTGCTCCCCGACAGGGAGGCACAGATACGCAGTATTTT

J: TRBJ2-3
length: 15
V: TRBV6-5
D: TRBD2
size: few
CDR3: CASSYGGLAADTQYF
DNA: TGTGCCAGCAGTTATGGAGGACTAGCGGCGGATACGCAGTATTTT

J: TRBJ2-3
length: 15
V: TRBV7-2
D: TRBD2
size: NA
CDR3: CASSLTSGTGNTQYF
DNA: TGTGCCAGCAGCCTGACTAGCGGAACTGGGAATACGCAGTATTTT

J: TRBJ2-3
length: 14
V: TRBV12-3/TRBV12-4
D: NA
size: NA
CDR3: CASTLGRGPFGLDF
DNA: TGTGCCAGCACCTTGGGGCGGGGGCCCTTTGGGTTGGATTTT

J: TRBJ2-7
length: 15
V: TRBV12-3/TRBV12-4
D: TRBD2
size: few
CDR3: CASATTGGTAYEQYF
DNA: TGTGCCAGCGCGACGACCGGGGGGACCGCCTACGAGCAGTACTTC

J: TRBJ1-5
length: 12
V: TRBV18
D: NA
size: NA
CDR3: CASSLPGLTQHF
DNA: TGTGCCAGCTCACTACCGGGTTTGACCCAGCATTTT

J: TRBJ2-4
length: 16
V: TRBV3-1
D: TRBD2
size: NA
CDR3: CASSQQRGWGKNIQYF
DNA: TGTGCCAGCAGCCAGCAGCGGGGATGGGGCAAAAACATTCAGTACTTC

J: TRBJ2-1
length: 13
V: TRBV20-1
D: NA
size: few
CDR3: CGQTQAGYNEQFF
DNA: TGCGGTCAGACCCAAGCAGGGTACAATGAGCAGTTCTTC

J: TRBJ2-1
length: 13
V: TRBV20-1
D: TRBD1
size: NA
CDR3: CSASGDRYNEQFF
DNA: TGCAGTGCTAGCGGGGACAGGTACAATGAGCAGTTCTTC

J: TRBJ1-4
length: 13
V: TRBV20-1
D: NA
size: many
CDR3: CSALNATNEKLFF
DNA: TGCAGTGCCCTCAACGCAACTAATGAAAAACTGTTTTTT

J: TRBJ2-7
length: 13
V: TRBV5-1
D: TRBD2
size: NA
CDR3: CASSWTAGGEQYF
DNA: TGCGCCAGCAGTTGGACTGCGGGGGGCGAGCAGTACTTC

J: TRBJ1-1
length: 15
V: TRBV12-3/TRBV12-4
D: NA
size: NA
CDR3: CASSFAGTANTEAFF
DNA: TGTGCCAGCAGTTTTGCGGGCACCGCAAACACTGAAGCTTTCTTT

J: TRBJ1-6
length: 15
V: TRBV27
D: NA
size: few
CDR3: CASSLISGLGSPLHF
DNA: TGTGCCAGCAGTTTAATCTCTGGCCTCGGATCACCCCTCCACTTT

J: TRBJ2-5
length: 14
V: TRBV5-1
D: TRBD2
size: NA
CDR3: CASSLTSGGQTQYF
DNA: TGCGCCAGCAGCTTGACTAGCGGGGGTCAGACCCAGTACTTC

J: TRBJ2-5
length: 14
V: TRBV5-1
D: NA
size: few
CDR3: CASSFGRGQETQYF
DNA: TGCGCCAGCAGCTTCGGACGGGGCCAAGAGACCCAGTACTTC

J: TRBJ2-2
length: 17
V: TRBV11-2
D: NA
size: NA
CDR3: CASTSARGLAITGELFF
DNA: TGTGCCAGCACCTCGGCAAGGGGCCTAGCGATCACCGGGGAGCTGTTTTTT

J: TRBJ2-5
length: 12
V: TRBV3-1
D: NA
size: NA
CDR3: CASSRASETQYF
DNA: TGTGCCAGCAGCCGAGCTAGTGAGACCCAGTACTTC